The clone carrying this T cell receptor beta chain was recorded many times. TCRdb called the 5' RACE reads again in MiXCR, with one record for every CDR3 protein. Seen here are 350,000 to 450,000 distinct CDR3 sequences, 15% to 20% observed once, and the top ten hold around 10%. These data belong to a study of identical twins. The CDR3 contains 12 residues. V trimming: 6 bases; J trimming: 11 bases; junction bases outside the gene matches: 9. This receptor was obtained from a man aged 50 to 60 in good health. The rearrangement uses TRBV12-3 or TRBV12-4 and TRBJ1-1; 7 nucleotides line up with TRBD1. Sequencing input: naive T cells sorted from blood. Here the CDR3 reads CASSLTGASAFF. The DNA of the CDR3 is TGTGCCAGCAGCCTAACAGGGGCTTCCGCTTTCTTT.